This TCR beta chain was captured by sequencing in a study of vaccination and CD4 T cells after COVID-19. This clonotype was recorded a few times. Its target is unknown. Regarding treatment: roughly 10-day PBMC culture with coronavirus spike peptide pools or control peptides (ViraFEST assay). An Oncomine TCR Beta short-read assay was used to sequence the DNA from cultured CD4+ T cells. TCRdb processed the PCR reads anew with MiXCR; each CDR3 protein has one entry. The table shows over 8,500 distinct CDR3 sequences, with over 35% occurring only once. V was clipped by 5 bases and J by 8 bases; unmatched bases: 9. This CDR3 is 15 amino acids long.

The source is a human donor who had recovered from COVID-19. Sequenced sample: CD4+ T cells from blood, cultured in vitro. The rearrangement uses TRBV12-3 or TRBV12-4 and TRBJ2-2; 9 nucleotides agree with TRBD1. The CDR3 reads CASSRDRVYQGELFF. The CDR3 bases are TGTGCCAGCAGTCGGGACAGGGTATATCAAGGGGAGCTGTTTTTT.